This is a list of T cell receptor beta chains from one sample in a study of shared clonotypes between healthy human individuals. Here immunoSEQ multiplex PCR was the method, and the copy in TCRdb shows in-frame clones only, minus some. The sample has about 1.5 million clones, approximately 97% seen once. The sequencing sample was made of naive CD4+ T cells sorted from blood. These receptors all come from a man aged 25 to 40 in good health. CDR3s include the opening cysteine and the closing phenylalanine or tryptophan. Fields, in order: CDR3 protein, CDR3 DNA, J gene, D gene, V gene, clone size. A D gene is named only where the DNA matches it firmly. Size is omitted from some rows. Given values are once, few, many or a class for expanded clones.

CDR3aa: CASSKTSGYEQYF; CDR3nt: TGTGCCAGCAGCAAGACTAGCGGGTACGAGCAGTACTTC; j_gene: TRBJ2-7; d_gene: TRBD2; v_gene: TRBV5-6; abundance: once
CDR3aa: CASSIGTSGSGANVLTF; CDR3nt: TGTGCCAGTAGTATTGGGACTAGCGGGAGTGGGGCCAACGTCCTGACTTTC; j_gene: TRBJ2-6; d_gene: TRBD2; v_gene: TRBV19; abundance: -
CDR3aa: CSCWTSGYNEQFF; CDR3nt: TGCAGCTGCTGGACTAGCGGGTACAATGAGCAGTTCTTC; j_gene: TRBJ2-1; d_gene: TRBD2; v_gene: TRBV29-1; abundance: once
CDR3aa: CASSVKGDRGMGGNTIYF; CDR3nt: TGTGCCAGCAGCGTAAAAGGGGACAGGGGCATGGGTGGAAACACCATATATTTT; j_gene: TRBJ1-3; d_gene: TRBD1; v_gene: TRBV9; abundance: -
CDR3aa: CTRLIGETQYF; CDR3nt: TGCACTCGACTTATTGGAGAGACCCAGTACTTC; j_gene: TRBJ2-5; d_gene: -; v_gene: TRBV20-1; abundance: -
CDR3aa: CASSPRGTYNEQFF; CDR3nt: TGTGCCAGCAGCCCTCGAGGCACCTACAATGAGCAGTTCTTC; j_gene: TRBJ2-1; d_gene: -; v_gene: TRBV5-4; abundance: -
CDR3aa: CASSPGRAGYEQYF; CDR3nt: TGTGCCAGCTCACCCGGGAGGGCCGGCTACGAGCAGTACTTC; j_gene: TRBJ2-7; d_gene: TRBD2; v_gene: TRBV18; abundance: -
CDR3aa: CASSYSGVGANEKLFF; CDR3nt: TGTGCCAGCAGTTACTCGGGGGTAGGAGCTAATGAAAAACTGTTTTTT; j_gene: TRBJ1-4; d_gene: -; v_gene: TRBV6-5; abundance: -
CDR3aa: CASSLVSEDRVIIF; CDR3nt: TGTGCCAGCAGCTTAGTGTCTGAGGACAGGGTTATAATCTTC; j_gene: TRBJ2-1; d_gene: TRBD1; v_gene: TRBV7-9; abundance: -
CDR3aa: CASSIVGGRAETQYF; CDR3nt: TGTGCCAGTAGTATAGTTGGAGGGAGAGCTGAGACCCAGTACTTC; j_gene: TRBJ2-5; d_gene: -; v_gene: TRBV19; abundance: -